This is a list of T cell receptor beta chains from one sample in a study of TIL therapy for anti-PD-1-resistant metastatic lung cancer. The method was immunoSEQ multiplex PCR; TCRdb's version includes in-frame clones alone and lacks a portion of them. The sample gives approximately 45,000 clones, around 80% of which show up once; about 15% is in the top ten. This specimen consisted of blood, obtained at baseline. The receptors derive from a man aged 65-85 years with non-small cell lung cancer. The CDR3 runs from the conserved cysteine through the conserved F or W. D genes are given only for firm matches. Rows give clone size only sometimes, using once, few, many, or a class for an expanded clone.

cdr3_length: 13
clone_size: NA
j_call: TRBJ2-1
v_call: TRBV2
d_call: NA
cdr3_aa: CASMADQYNEQFF
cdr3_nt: TGTGCCAGCATGGCGGACCAATACAATGAGCAGTTCTTC

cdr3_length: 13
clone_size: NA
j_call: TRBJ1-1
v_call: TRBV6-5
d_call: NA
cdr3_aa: CASSYRDDTEAFF
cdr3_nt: TGTGCCAGCAGTTACAGGGACGACACTGAAGCTTTCTTT

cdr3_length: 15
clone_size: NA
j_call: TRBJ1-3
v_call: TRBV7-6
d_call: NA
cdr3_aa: CASSSGAASGNTIYF
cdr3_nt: TGTGCCAGCAGCTCAGGCGCGGCCTCTGGAAACACCATATATTTT

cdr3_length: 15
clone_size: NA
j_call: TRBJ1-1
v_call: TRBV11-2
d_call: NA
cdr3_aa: CASSLGQGRRTEAFF
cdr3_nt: TGTGCCAGCAGCTTGGGGCAGGGGAGGAGGACTGAAGCTTTCTTT

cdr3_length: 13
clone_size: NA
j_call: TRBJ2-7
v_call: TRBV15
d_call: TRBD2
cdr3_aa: CATSRGEGYEQYF
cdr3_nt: TGTGCCACCAGCAGAGGGGAGGGCTACGAGCAGTACTTC

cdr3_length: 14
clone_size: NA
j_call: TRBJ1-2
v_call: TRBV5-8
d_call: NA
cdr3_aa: CASSLALHGDGYTF
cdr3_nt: TGTGCCAGCAGCTTGGCTTTACACGGAGATGGCTACACCTTC

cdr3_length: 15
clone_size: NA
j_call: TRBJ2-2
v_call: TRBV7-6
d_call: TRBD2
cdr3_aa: CASSLGLAGPGELFF
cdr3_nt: TGTGCCAGCAGCTTGGGACTAGCGGGACCCGGGGAGCTGTTTTTT

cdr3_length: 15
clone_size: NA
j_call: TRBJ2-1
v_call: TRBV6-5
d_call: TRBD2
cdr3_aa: CASRNKLAGTHEQFF
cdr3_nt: TGTGCCAGCAGAAACAAACTAGCGGGAACGCATGAGCAGTTCTTC

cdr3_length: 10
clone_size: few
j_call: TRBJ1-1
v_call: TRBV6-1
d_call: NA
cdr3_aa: CASAEPWAFF
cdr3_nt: TGTGCCAGCGCAGAGCCCTGGGCTTTCTTT

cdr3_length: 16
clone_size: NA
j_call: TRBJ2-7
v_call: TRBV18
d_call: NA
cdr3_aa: CASSPAPGPGAYEQYF
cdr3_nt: TGTGCCAGCTCACCAGCCCCGGGTCCCGGGGCCTACGAGCAGTACTTC

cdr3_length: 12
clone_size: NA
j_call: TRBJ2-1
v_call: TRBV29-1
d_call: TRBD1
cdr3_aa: CSGPRTGGEQFF
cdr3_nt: TGCAGCGGACCCCGGACAGGGGGTGAGCAGTTCTTC

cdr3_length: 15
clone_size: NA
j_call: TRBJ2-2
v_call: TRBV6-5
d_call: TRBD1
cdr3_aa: CASSYSRTGPGELFF
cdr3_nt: TGTGCCAGCAGTTACTCAAGGACAGGCCCCGGGGAGCTGTTTTTT

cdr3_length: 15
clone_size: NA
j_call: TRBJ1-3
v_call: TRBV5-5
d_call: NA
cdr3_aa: CASSLDRSSGNTIYF
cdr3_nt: TGTGCCAGCAGCTTAGACAGGAGCTCTGGAAACACCATATATTTT

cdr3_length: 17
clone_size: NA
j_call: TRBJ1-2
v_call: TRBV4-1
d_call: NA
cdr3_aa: CASSQDLIKQDFYGYTF
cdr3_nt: TGCGCCAGCAGCCAAGATCTGATCAAACAGGATTTCTATGGCTACACCTTC

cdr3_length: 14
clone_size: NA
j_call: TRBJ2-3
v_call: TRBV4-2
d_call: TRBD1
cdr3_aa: CASSHWGQTDTQYF
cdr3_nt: TGTGCCAGCAGCCATTGGGGACAGACAGATACGCAGTATTTT

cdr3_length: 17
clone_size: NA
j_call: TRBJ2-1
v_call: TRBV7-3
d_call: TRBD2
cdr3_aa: CASSPTSGRAGDNEQFF
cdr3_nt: TGTGCCAGCAGCCCGACTAGCGGGAGGGCCGGCGACAATGAGCAGTTCTTC

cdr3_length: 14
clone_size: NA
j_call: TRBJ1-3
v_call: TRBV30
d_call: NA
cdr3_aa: CAWNRGDSGNTIYF
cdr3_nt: TGTGCCTGGAATCGGGGGGACTCTGGAAACACCATATATTTT

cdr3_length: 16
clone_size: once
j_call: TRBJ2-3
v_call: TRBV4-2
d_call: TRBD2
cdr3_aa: CASSQPGLAGPDTQYF
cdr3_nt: TGTGCCAGCAGCCAGCCCGGACTAGCGGGCCCAGATACGCAGTATTTT

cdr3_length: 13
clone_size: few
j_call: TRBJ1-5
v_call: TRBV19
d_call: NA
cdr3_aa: CASNWVVDQPQHF
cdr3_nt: TGTGCCAGTAATTGGGTTGTGGATCAGCCCCAGCATTTT

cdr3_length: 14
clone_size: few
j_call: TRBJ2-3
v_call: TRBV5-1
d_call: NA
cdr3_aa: CASSFEGRTDTQYF
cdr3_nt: TGCGCCAGCAGCTTCGAGGGCCGGACAGATACGCAGTATTTT

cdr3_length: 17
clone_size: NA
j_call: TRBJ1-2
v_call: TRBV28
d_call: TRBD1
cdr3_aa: CASLNTQTGRTNYGYTF
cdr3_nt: TGTGCCAGCCTAAATACACAGACAGGGAGGACTAACTATGGCTACACCTTC

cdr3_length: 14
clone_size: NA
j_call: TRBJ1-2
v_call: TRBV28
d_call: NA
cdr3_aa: CASSLLGSGDGYTF
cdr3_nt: TGTGCCAGCAGTTTATTGGGATCAGGGGATGGCTACACCTTC

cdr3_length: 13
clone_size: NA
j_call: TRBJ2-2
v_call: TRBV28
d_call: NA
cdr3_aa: CASSFGRVRELFF
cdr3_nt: TGTGCCAGCAGTTTCGGCCGAGTGCGGGAGCTGTTTTTT

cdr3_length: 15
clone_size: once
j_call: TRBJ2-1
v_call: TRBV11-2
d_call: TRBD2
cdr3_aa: CASSPQLAGENEQFF
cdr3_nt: TGTGCCAGCAGCCCCCAACTAGCGGGAGAGAATGAGCAGTTCTTC

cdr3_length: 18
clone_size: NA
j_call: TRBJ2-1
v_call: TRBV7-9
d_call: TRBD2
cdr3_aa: CASSVEGYAGGPGNEQFF
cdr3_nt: TGTGCCAGCAGCGTAGAAGGGTACGCGGGAGGGCCAGGGAATGAGCAGTTCTTC

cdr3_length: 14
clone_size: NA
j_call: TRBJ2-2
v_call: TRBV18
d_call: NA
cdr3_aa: CASSPPDVLFELFF
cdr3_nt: TGTGCCAGCTCACCCCCAGATGTTTTATTCGAGCTGTTTTTT

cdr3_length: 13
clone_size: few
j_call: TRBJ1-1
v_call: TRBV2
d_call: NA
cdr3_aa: CASSGGLTLEAFF
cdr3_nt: TGTGCCAGCAGCGGGGGACTTACGCTTGAAGCTTTCTTT

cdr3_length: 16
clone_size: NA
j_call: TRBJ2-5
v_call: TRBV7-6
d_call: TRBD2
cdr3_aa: CASSLAASGVQETQYF
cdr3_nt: TGTGCCAGCAGCTTAGCGGCTAGCGGGGTCCAAGAGACCCAGTACTTC

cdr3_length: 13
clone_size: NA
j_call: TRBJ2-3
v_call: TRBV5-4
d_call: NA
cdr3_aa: CASSPTSEDTQYF
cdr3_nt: TGTGCCAGCAGCCCGACTAGTGAAGATACGCAGTATTTT

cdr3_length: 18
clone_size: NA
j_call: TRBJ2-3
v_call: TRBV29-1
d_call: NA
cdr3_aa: CSVEDVYGVTESTDTQYF
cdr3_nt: TGCAGCGTTGAAGACGTGTACGGAGTAACGGAAAGCACAGATACGCAGTATTTT

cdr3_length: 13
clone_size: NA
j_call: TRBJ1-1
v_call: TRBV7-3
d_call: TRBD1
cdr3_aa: CASSSQGDTEAFF
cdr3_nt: TGTGCCAGCAGCTCGCAGGGGGACACTGAAGCTTTCTTT